The source of this TCR beta chain is a study of blood T cell repertoires in COVID-19. Study information: COVID-19 samples from acute and convalescent phases originated in the United States, Italy and Spain. T cells, B-cell-depleted T cells, or PBMCs provided the cDNA or gDNA that served as material.

The CDR3 runs to 15 residues. V lost 3 bases and J lost 3, with 14 bases in between. Germline CDR1 is MNHNS and CDR2 is SASEGT. Authors' methods: Cell counts per sample came from amplifying reference gene primers. Some clones are missing from TCRdb's copy, which holds only in-frame ones; the method was immunoSEQ multiplex PCR. Clone size and V and J calls were adopted from that table, with D and trimming inferred from the DNA. Here the sample spans around 400,000 clones, about 90% being singletons. In Seattle, patients joined the study during active infection and were tracked longitudinally. Sequencing used peripheral blood. J is TRBJ1-2 and V is TRBV6-1; D ambiguous. The receptor was derived from a woman between 55 and 75 years old with COVID-19, enrolled during active disease. CDR3 DNA: TGTGCCAGCAGTGACCGACTGGCCCTTGACTATGGCTACACCTTC. It encodes CASSDRLALDYGYTF.